This T cell receptor beta chain was recovered during a study of CD8 T cells in ankylosing spondylitis. The CDR3 spans 14 residues. Germline CDR1 and CDR2: SGHDN and FVKESK. V shed 4 bases, J shed 8 bases, and the junction held 8 bases outside the gene matches. This clonotype was found a few times. The antigen remains unidentified. Study-wide results and limits: Relatively scarce in peripheral blood, disease-linked clones were CD8+. Characteristic, it appeared, of ankylosing spondylitis blood was a TCR beta motif of seven or eight highly homologous variants.

From the 5' RACE reads, TCRdb called clonotypes with MiXCR, one entry per CDR3 protein. The sample records about 130,000 distinct CDR3 sequences, 7% to 10% being singletons. The receptor was derived from a male donor with ankylosing spondylitis or in good health (not recorded which). Sequenced: blood, either unsorted or a sorted T cell fraction (not recorded which). The gene calls are TRBV14 and TRBJ2-1, with 7 bases that match TRBD1. Here the CDR3 reads CASSRLQGRYEQFF. The CDR3 bases are TGTGCCAGCAGCCGCCTACAGGGGCGGTATGAGCAGTTCTTC.